This T cell receptor (beta chain) was sequenced for a study of T cell responses to AZD1222 COVID-19 vaccine (dated by TCRdb to the early 2020s). Study-level background: AZD1222 recipients whose second dose came at about 4 weeks and those whose second dose came at about 12 weeks were combined into one group, since spike-specific TCR depth and breadth did not differ between the two schedules. A total of approximately 230 trial participants underwent TCR sequencing, of whom 207 received two doses of AZD1222 and about 25 received two doses of the MenACWY control vaccine. Enrollment into the trials was organized by age into subgroups of 18-55, 56-69 and 70-plus years, and those subgroups contained approximately 160, 26 and 62 TCR-sequenced participants, respectively.

Paper-wide results and their limitations: Conclusions about previously exposed vaccinees are limited, since just five or six AZD1222 recipients were seropositive for SARS-CoV-2 at baseline. A significant rise in spike-specific TCR breadth and depth was observed after two AZD1222 doses relative to day 0 and relative to MenACWY recipients. Because no day 14 peak-response samples were available, the repertoires could be characterized only after the peak T cell response. Reportedly, close to half of the unique spike-specific TCRs recognized epitopes lying outside the regions that are mutated in the B.1.351 and B.1.1.7 variants. The 56-69-year group was small, and its depth increase did not reach significance, likely because of low power. The whole spike protein was spanned by vaccine-associated CD4 TCRs, and dominant responses were seen in regions 160-218 and 743-854. Most participants were white British and females outnumbered males, and the authors suggested that clonal diversity may have been underestimated.

The CDR3 regions of human TCRbeta chains were analyzed by immunosequencing. In the paper's pipeline: TCRs in the repertoires were matched against a reference library of SARS-CoV-2-specific TCRs that had been generated with the MIRA antigen-specificity platform. Breadth was defined as the fraction of unique TCRs that were SARS-CoV-2-associated, and depth was defined as the fraction of total T cells that were SARS-CoV-2-associated. Each spike-specific TCR was assigned to its reactive spike region and to a CD4 or CD8 class using the MIRA data. Log10-transformed breadth and depth values were compared by one-way ANOVA with Sidak's multiple comparisons tests. This is the immuneACCESS table as TCRdb keeps it, with only in-frame sequences that have V and J called. A part of the clones is gone; compared with another copy, unresolved V genes explain less than half, and the rest is unexplained. D and trimming come from the DNA, and the V and J calls and clone size come from that table. For this sample the table gives 100,000 to 150,000 clones, of which 80% to 90% were detected only once. 1.5% to 1.9% of the sample lies in the top ten.

In regard to this clone: This receptor's antigen is unknown. Per-nucleotide qualities are absent, and no much larger clonotype sits a single base away.

The time point label of this sample denotes: baseline before first vaccination. Samples from vaccinated people were obtained from the UK trials COV001 and COV002, which included a single-blind randomized controlled phase 2/3 trial of AZD1222 (ChAdOx1 nCoV-19) in healthy adults. For TCRbeta chain sequencing, PBMC samples were collected from trial participants at day 0 and at day 28 after the second dose. This TCR came from an adult in good health. The starting material was peripheral blood, obtained on day 0 of AZD1222 vaccination.

The DNA is TGTGCCAGCAGTTGGTCGACTAGCGTGACCCAGTACTTC. This yields the protein CASSWSTSVTQYF. This receptor chain uses TRBV6-5 and TRBJ2-5, with 8 junctional bases fitting TRBD2. The CDR3 goes from the cysteine to the phenylalanine over 13 residues. Of the read, only the CDR3 DNA is kept; its 39 bases are in frame from base 1. The CDR1 and CDR2 encoded by the germline V gene are MNHEY and SVGAGI. V is trimmed back by 4 bases and J by 7 bases, and the junction contains 5 bases that no gene match accounts for.